One and the same sample provided the 22 T cell receptor beta chains below, sequenced in a study of radiotherapy plus CTLA-4 blockade in lung cancer. The data were produced by immunoSEQ multiplex PCR, yet TCRdb's version contains in-frame clones alone and is incomplete. The repertoire consists of tens of thousands of clones, with just under 75% occurring once and the leading ten covering approximately 11%. This specimen was peripheral blood, taken from a patient treated with radiotherapy plus ipilimumab. Receptor source: a human donor with non-small cell lung cancer who had stable disease on radiotherapy plus ipilimumab.

About this clone: The junction differs from germline at one of its ends, possibly a read error. The chain combines TRBV5-1 with TRBJ2-6, with 7 bases fitting TRBD1. The CDR3 is made up of 18 amino acids. Germline V gene lookup returns CDR1 SGHRS and CDR2 YFSETQ. The CDR3 loop is CASSPGTVPSSGVNVLTF. The CDR3 region has the DNA TGCGCCAGCAGCCCGGGGACAGTACCCAGCTCTGGGGTCAACGTCCTGACTTTC.

The chain has TRBV2 and TRBJ1-5; TRBD1 matches at 9 bases. CDR1 is SNHLY, CDR2 FYNNEI, per germline. Unmatched junction bases numbered 5, after V lost 5 bases and J lost 0 bases. CDR3 length: 16 residues. The CDR3 is CASSIDRGDSNQPQHF. The CDR3 nucleotides are TGTGCCAGCAGTATAGACAGGGGGGATAGCAATCAGCCCCAGCATTTT.

The chain carries TRBV5-1 and TRBJ2-1; 11 positions match TRBD2. From germline, CDR1 is SGHRS and CDR2 YFSETQ. The junction had 10 bases not matched to a gene; V was cut back by 3 bases and J by 2 bases. This CDR3 has 18 amino acids. DNA for the CDR3: TGCGCCAGCAGCTCAAGTTCTAGCGGGGGGACGACCTACAATGAGCAGTTCTTC. Translated, it gives CASSSSSSGGTTYNEQFF. The variable domain in full, with the rest retrieved from reference TRBV5-1 and TRBJ2-1, is KAGVTQTPRYLIKTRGQQVTLSCSPISGHRSVSWYQQTPGQGLQFLFEYFSETQRNKGNFPGRFSGRQFSNSRSEMNVSTLELGDSALYLCASSSSSSGGTTYNEQFFGPGTRLTVL.

This clone was counted between two and nine times. The gene calls are TRBV6-1 and TRBJ1-2; D possibly corresponds to TRBD1 (6 bases). V was shortened by 5 bases and J by 5 bases, with 12 bases between the two germline ends. The CDR3 consists of 13 residues. Germline CDR1 reads MNHNS; CDR2 reads SASEGT. The CDR3, as DNA: TGTGCCAGCAGTTTAGGACAGTTGTATGGCTACACCTTC. This gives the protein CASSLGQLYGYTF.

This sequence joins TRBV4-1 and TRBJ1-6; a weak D match, TRBD1 (6 bases). Germline CDR1 reads MGHRA; CDR2 reads YSYEKL. The CDR3 has 13 residues. V gave up 3 bases and J gave up 10 bases, with 10 bases separating them. DNA of the CDR3: TGCGCCAGCAGCCACCCAGGGGACTCACCCCTCCACTTT. It specifies CASSHPGDSPLHF.

This clone showed up just once. J is TRBJ2-5 and V is TRBV11-3; 10 bases agree with TRBD2. Germline CDR1 reads SGHNT; CDR2 reads YENEEA. V dropped 5 bases and J dropped 1; count of bases not matched to a gene: 7. The CDR3 is 16 amino acids. The CDR3 sequence: CASSRSASGGQETQYF. CDR3 DNA sequence: TGTGCCAGCAGCCGCTCGGCTAGCGGGGGCCAAGAGACCCAGTACTTC.

The chain carries TRBV30 and TRBJ1-2; the match to TRBD1 covers 9 bases. The CDR3 spans 13 residues. The V segment lost 6 bases and the J segment 8 bases; nucleotides outside the gene matches: 10. CDR1 and CDR2 from the germline V gene are GTSNPN and SVGIG (reference sequence). The CDR3 here is CACQGGQGRGYTF. CDR3 DNA sequence: TGTGCCTGCCAAGGGGGACAGGGACGAGGCTACACCTTC.

This rearrangement joins TRBV7-2 to TRBJ1-2, with D possibly matching TRBD1 (5 bases). Germline CDR1 SGHTA, CDR2 FQGNSA. The germline V and J ends were trimmed by 1 base and 4 bases, with 13 bases remaining between them. CDR3 length equals 15 residues. Here the CDR3 DNA reads TGTGCCAGCAGCTTAGGGATTGGGGCGAGCTATGGCTACACCTTC. Encoded protein: CASSLGIGASYGYTF.

The chain links TRBV5-1 to TRBJ1-3; D possibly corresponds to TRBD1 (5 bases). Germline V gives CDR1 SGHRS, CDR2 YFSETQ. This CDR3 has 16 amino acids. V was clipped by 2 bases and J by 2 bases, with 14 bases between them. The CDR3 DNA is TGCGCCAGCAGCTTTAGTTCCGGGGGGACTGGAAACACCATATATTTT. Translation: CASSFSSGGTGNTIYF.

V and J are TRBV7-2 and TRBJ2-7; 9 positions match TRBD1. CDR3 length equals 15 residues. CDR1 is SGHTA and CDR2 is FQGNSA in the germline V gene. J lost 2 bases, V lost 5 bases, and 7 bases had no gene match. CDR3 residues: CASSPSRDRAYEQYF. The DNA of the CDR3 is TGTGCCAGCAGCCCTAGTCGGGACAGGGCCTACGAGCAGTACTTC. The full variable domain, rest sourced from reference TRBV7-2 and TRBJ2-7, is GAGVSQSPSNKVTEKGKDVELRCDPISGHTALYWYRQSLGQGLEFLIYFQGNSAPDKSGLPSDRFSAERTGGSVSTLTIQRTQQEDSAVYLCASSPSRDRAYEQYFGPGTRLTVT.

This clone was seen once. The chain has TRBV29-1 and TRBJ1-1, with D tentatively TRBD1 (6 bases). The CDR3 length is 13 residues. CDR1 is SQVTM and CDR2 is ANQGSEA in the germline V gene. V shed 7 bases and J shed 0 bases, with 12 bases lying between them. The CDR3 DNA follows: TGCAGCGACACACAGGGTATGAACACTGAAGCTTTCTTT. It encodes CSDTQGMNTEAFF. The full variable domain, in which reference TRBV29-1 and TRBJ1-1 provide the parts outside the CDR3, is SAVISQKPSRDICQRGTSLTIQCQVDSQVTMMFWYRQQPGQSLTLIATANQGSEATYESGFVIDKFPISRPNLTFSTLTVSNMSPEDSSIYLCSDTQGMNTEAFFGQGTRLTVV.

The chain employs TRBV4-2 and TRBJ1-4; a possible D gene is TRBD1 (6 bases). Trimming cost V 0 bases and J 5 bases, with 13 bases left between them. The germline gives CDR1 LGHNA, CDR2 YNFKEQ. The CDR3 runs 16 residues. CDR3 DNA: TGTGCCAGCAGCCAAGAGGGGGGGCAGCGGAATGAAAAACTGTTTTTT. It encodes CASSQEGGQRNEKLFF.

This clone has only a few counts. The chain employs TRBV6-5 and TRBJ1-2; possible D gene TRBD1, 5 bases. Per germline, CDR1 MNHEY and CDR2 SVGAGI. V lost 5 bases to trimming and J lost 7 bases, with 14 bases between them. This CDR3 has 13 amino acids. DNA of the CDR3: TGTGCCAGCAGTCCCCAGGGTTTAGTTGGCTACACCTTC. As protein: CASSPQGLVGYTF.

This clone was seen only once. V usage is TRBV4-1 and J usage is TRBJ2-3, with 7 positions matching TRBD2. CDR1 MGHRA and CDR2 YSYEKL come from the germline V gene. The trim removed 0 bases at V and 7 bases at J, leaving 10 bases unmatched. The CDR3 loop spans 16 amino acids. The DNA of the CDR3 is TGCGCCAGCAGCCAAGAAGCGCGGGGGTTTCTAAATACGCAGTATTTT. Its translation: CASSQEARGFLNTQYF.

V usage is TRBV19 and J usage is TRBJ2-1, with D possibly TRBD2 on 5 matching bases. CDR1 and CDR2 (germline): LNHDA, SQIVND (reference sequence). Trimming removed 6 bases from V and 4 bases from J, with 13 bases in between. This CDR3 is built from 14 residues. The CDR3 protein is CASSIFGGYNEQFF. CDR3 coding DNA: TGTGCCAGTAGCATCTTCGGAGGATACAATGAGCAGTTCTTC. Filled out from reference TRBV19 and TRBJ2-1, the complete variable domain reads DGGITQSPKYLFRKEGQNVTLSCEQNLNHDAMYWYRQDPGQGLRLIYYSQIVNDFQKGDIAEGYSVSREKKESFPLTVTSAQKNPTAFYLCASSIFGGYNEQFFGPGTRLTVL.

This clone was seen a few times. The rearrangement uses TRBV2 and TRBJ1-2; D unclear. Germline CDR1 is SNHLY and CDR2 is FYNNEI. Trimming shortened V by 2 bases and J by 7 bases, and 8 bases separated the two germline ends. This CDR3 is built from 12 residues. The CDR3 coding sequence is TGTGCCAGCAGTGAAAACTCGGTTGGCTACACCTTC. Amino acid sequence: CASSENSVGYTF.

V is TRBV29-1 and J is TRBJ2-1; TRBD2 aligns across 7 bases. The CDR3 runs to 15 residues. Germline assignment: CDR1 SQVTM and CDR2 ANQGSEA. Trimming took 1 base from V and 1 from J; bases not matched to a gene: 4. CDR3 region: CSVEGSAGSYNEQFF. The CDR3 bases are TGCAGCGTTGAAGGGTCAGCGGGGTCCTACAATGAGCAGTTCTTC.

The chain uses TRBV10-2 and TRBJ2-1; 10 bases line up with TRBD1. This CDR3 comprises 15 residues. CDR1 is WSHSY and CDR2 is SAAADI in the germline V gene. Trimming cost V 5 bases and J 0 bases; bases outside gene matches: 1. CDR3 sequence: CASSRTGGSYNEQFF. Here the CDR3 DNA reads TGCGCCAGCAGTAGGACAGGGGGCTCCTACAATGAGCAGTTCTTC.

CDR3 sequence: CASSESRQGQSYGYTF. The CDR3 DNA reads TGCGCCAGCAGTGAATCCCGACAGGGGCAATCCTATGGCTACACCTTC. The genes are TRBV10-2 and TRBJ1-2; TRBD1 aligns across 8 bases. After removal of 3 bases from V and 4 bases from J, the junction contained 10 bases not matched to a gene. CDR3 length: 16 residues. The germline V gene encodes CDR1 WSHSY and CDR2 SAAADI.

The V and J genes are TRBV5-1 and TRBJ2-2; TRBD1 might be the D (5 bases). The CDR3 spans 14 residues. V lost 7 bases and J 1 base, leaving 11 bases between the germline ends. The V gene's germline CDR1 is SGHRS and CDR2 YFSETQ. CDR3 sequence reads: CASGDGQNTGELFF. Here the CDR3 DNA reads TGCGCCAGCGGCGATGGACAGAACACCGGGGAGCTGTTTTTT.

The chain is built from TRBV5-1 and TRBJ1-6, with TRBD1 matching 8 bases. The CDR3 has 15 amino acids. CDR1 and CDR2 from the germline V gene are SGHRS and YFSETQ. The J segment lost 7 bases and the V segment lost 6 bases, leaving 9 bases of the junction unmatched. The CDR3 DNA is TGCGCCAGCACCTTTGACAGGGGAGGCAATTCACCCCTCCACTTT. Protein: CASTFDRGGNSPLHF.

This clone was counted between two and nine times. The chain carries TRBV7-9 and TRBJ2-5, with D uncertain. Germline loops: CDR1 SEHNR, CDR2 FQNEAQ (reference sequence). CDR3 size: 13 residues. Trimming shortened V by 5 bases and J by 2 bases, and 9 bases separated the two germline ends. CDR3 in DNA: TGTGCCAGCAGCACCCGACTTCAAGAGACCCAGTACTTC. Residues: CASSTRLQETQYF.